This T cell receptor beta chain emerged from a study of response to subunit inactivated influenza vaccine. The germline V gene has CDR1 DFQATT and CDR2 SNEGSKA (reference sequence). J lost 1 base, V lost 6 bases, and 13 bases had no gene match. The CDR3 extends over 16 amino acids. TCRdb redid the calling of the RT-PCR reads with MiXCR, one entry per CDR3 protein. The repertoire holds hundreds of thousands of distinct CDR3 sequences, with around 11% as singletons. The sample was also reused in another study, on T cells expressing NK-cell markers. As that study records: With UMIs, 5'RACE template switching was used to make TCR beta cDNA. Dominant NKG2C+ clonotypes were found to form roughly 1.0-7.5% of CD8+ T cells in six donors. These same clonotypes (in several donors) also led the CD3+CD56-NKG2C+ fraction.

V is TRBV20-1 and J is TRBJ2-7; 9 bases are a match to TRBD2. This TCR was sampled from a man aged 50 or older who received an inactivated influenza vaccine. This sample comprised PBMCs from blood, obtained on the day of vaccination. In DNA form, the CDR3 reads TGCAGTGCAGGTATCCCCGGGACTAGCAGTTCCTACGAGCAGTACTTC. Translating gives CSAGIPGTSSSYEQYF.